The 32 T cell receptor beta chains reported below all come from one sample, sequenced in a study of cytomegalovirus exposure and HLA in healthy donors. This table comes from immunoSEQ multiplex PCR, and its TCRdb copy is limited to in-frame clones, with some not included. The data hold 100,000 to 150,000 clones, with approximately 92% observed a single time. Sample: PBMCs. Every receptor here comes from a young woman in good health and CMV-seronegative.

The chain recombines TRBV6-1 with TRBJ1-4; 8 nucleotides line up with TRBD1. The junction had 4 bases not matched to a gene; V was cut back by 0 bases and J by 7 bases. Germline V CDR1 and CDR2: MNHNS, SASEGT. This CDR3 region has 15 residues. The CDR3 here is CASSEAGTGSEKLFF. CDR3 nucleotides: TGTGCCAGCAGTGAAGCTGGGACAGGAAGTGAAAAACTGTTTTTT.

The table lists this clone with many counts. The genes are TRBV27 and TRBJ1-6; D is unresolved. V was cut by 3 bases and J by 2 bases, with 14 bases left in between. The germline V gene encodes CDR1 MNHEY and CDR2 SMNVEV (reference sequence). The CDR3 length is 17 residues. CDR3 bases: TGTGCCAGCAGTTTCACATTCGCGGGCCCCTATAATTCACCCCTCCACTTT. Its protein is CASSFTFAGPYNSPLHF.

The chain carries TRBV10-3 and TRBJ1-3; D not resolved. The ends were cut back, 1 base at V and 2 bases at J, with 3 bases in the middle. CDR1 ENHRY and CDR2 SYGVKD come from the germline V gene. The CDR3 is 13 amino acids. The chain's CDR3 is CAISEFTGNTIYF. The DNA of the CDR3 is TGTGCCATCAGTGAGTTTACTGGAAACACCATATATTTT.

This chain joins TRBV4-1 and TRBJ1-1; D gene ambiguous. The germline CDR1 and CDR2 sequences are MGHRA and YSYEKL. V was cut by 0 bases and J by 1 base, with 9 bases left in between. The CDR3 has 15 amino acids. CDR3 sequence: CASSQDGGWNTEAFF. CDR3 nucleotide sequence: TGCGCCAGCAGCCAAGATGGAGGGTGGAACACTGAAGCTTTCTTT.

The chain is built from TRBV7-9 and TRBJ1-1; TRBD1 is a possible D gene (5 bases). The CDR3 has 14 residues. The V end lost 5 bases, the J end lost 4 bases, and 14 bases lay between the germline ends. Germline CDR1 is SEHNR and CDR2 is FQNEAQ (reference sequence). CDR3 bases: TGTGCCAGCAGCCCAGGGCGGCGGGGCACTGAAGCTTTCTTT. Its translation: CASSPGRRGTEAFF.

This sequence joins TRBV4-1 and TRBJ1-4; D unclear. Trimming took 3 bases from V and 6 from J, leaving 14 bases between them. CDR1 and CDR2 (germline): MGHRA, YSYEKL. The CDR3 sequence is 15 residues long. CDR3 DNA sequence: TGCGCCAGCAGCCATAGGAGGCCTACAGATGAAAAACTGTTTTTT. Encoded protein: CASSHRRPTDEKLFF.

The J gene is TRBJ2-5, the V gene TRBV27; D is possibly TRBD2 (6 bases). V lost 0 bases and J lost 3, with 11 bases in between. The CDR3 is 15 amino acids. The germline gives CDR1 MNHEY, CDR2 SMNVEV (reference sequence). This CDR3 reads CASSLSLAGKETQYF. The CDR3 region has the DNA TGTGCCAGCAGTTTATCGTTGGCGGGAAAAGAGACCCAGTACTTC.

The chain links TRBV5-4 to TRBJ1-3; D not resolved. The CDR3 runs 16 residues. The V and J ends lost 2 bases and 2 bases respectively, with 14 bases between them. Germline V gives CDR1 SGHNT, CDR2 YYREEE (reference sequence). CDR3 residues: CASSFSAGRPGNTIYF. CDR3 bases: TGTGCCAGCAGCTTTTCTGCAGGCCGACCTGGAAACACCATATATTTT.

The chain joins TRBV5-1 to TRBJ1-2; TRBD1 might be the D (5 bases). Trimming pared 0 bases from V and 3 bases from J, leaving 21 bases between. CDR3 length equals 18 residues. Germline values: CDR1 SGHRS, CDR2 YFSETQ. The CDR3 DNA reads as TGCGCCAGCAGCTTGGAAGGAGGGGTTACCGGCCGGCACTATGGCTACACCTTC. Translation gives CASSLEGGVTGRHYGYTF.

This chain connects TRBV25-1 to TRBJ1-2, with D hard to call. Germline CDR1 is MGHDK and CDR2 is SYGVNS. Trimming shortened V by 1 base and J by 2 bases, and 5 bases separated the two germline ends. CDR3 length: 13 amino acids. As DNA, the CDR3 is TGTGCCAGCAGTGAATTGGAGAACTATGGCTACACCTTC. Residues: CASSELENYGYTF.

This chain links TRBV15 with TRBJ2-7, with a weak D call TRBD2 (5 bases). CDR3 length equals 16 residues. V lost 0 bases to trimming and J lost 3 bases, with 15 bases between them. CDR1 and CDR2 from the germline V gene are LNHNV and YYDKDF (reference sequence). The CDR3 nucleotides are TGTGCCACCAGCAGAGAGGGAGCAGATCCCAGCTACGAGCAGTACTTC. It is translated as CATSREGADPSYEQYF.

The V call is TRBV9, the J call TRBJ2-3, with a tentative D call TRBD2 (7 bases). The V and J ends lost 0 bases and 5 bases respectively, with 13 bases between them. The length of the CDR3 is 15 residues. In germline, CDR1 is SGDLS, CDR2 YYNGEE. CDR3 region: CASSVGRGGRDTQYF. DNA for the CDR3: TGTGCCAGCAGCGTAGGTCGCGGGGGCAGAGATACGCAGTATTTT.

This chain joins TRBV27 and TRBJ1-2; 7 bases align to TRBD1. Germline CDR1 reads MNHEY; CDR2 reads SMNVEV (reference sequence). V dropped 5 bases and J dropped 4; count of bases not matched to a gene: 7. The CDR3 consists of 14 residues. CDR3 bases: TGTGCCAGCAGTGTCGACAGGGTGTCCTATGGCTACACCTTC. Amino acid sequence: CASSVDRVSYGYTF.

The chain has TRBV7-2 and TRBJ2-7; D is possibly TRBD2 (6 bases). The germline gives CDR1 SGHTA, CDR2 FQGNSA. The CDR3 extends over 13 amino acids. V was clipped by 2 bases and J by 6 bases, with 11 bases between them. The CDR3 region is CASSLLEGGEQYF. DNA of the CDR3: TGTGCCAGCAGCTTACTGGAGGGAGGCGAGCAGTACTTC.

The genes are TRBV2 and TRBJ2-7, with 8 bases that match TRBD1. Germline CDR1 and CDR2: SNHLY and FYNNEI. This CDR3 region has 15 residues. The junction had 8 bases not matched to a gene; V was cut back by 5 bases and J by 2 bases. The CDR3 is CASSPWDRPTYEQYF. Written as DNA, the CDR3 is TGTGCCAGCAGTCCTTGGGACAGGCCGACCTACGAGCAGTACTTC.

The gene calls are TRBV10-3 and TRBJ1-2, with 8 bases lining up with TRBD1. V lost 0 bases and J lost 5; bases outside the gene matches: 8. Looked up from germline, CDR1 is ENHRY and CDR2 is SYGVKD. The CDR3 has 16 amino acids. CDR3 bases: TGTGCCATCAGTGAGTCGCGGGCAGGGGGCGATTATGGCTACACCTTC. Amino acids: CAISESRAGGDYGYTF.

The chain combines TRBV6-5 with TRBJ2-3; 9 nucleotides line up with TRBD2. There are 15 residues in the CDR3. J gave up 4 bases and V 0 bases, and 2 bases lay outside the gene matches. Germline V gene data show CDR1 as MNHEY and CDR2 as SVGAGI. Here the CDR3 reads CASSYSTSGADTQYF. The CDR3 nucleotides are TGTGCCAGCAGTTACTCGACTAGCGGAGCAGATACGCAGTATTTT.

This chain joins TRBV27 and TRBJ2-7; 13 bases are shared with TRBD2. The CDR3 is 15 amino acids. Germline-derived CDR1 and CDR2 are MNHEY and SMNVEV (reference sequence). The ends lost 5 bases at V and 3 bases at J; junction bases unmatched: 4. The CDR3 here is CASSPGLAGIYEQYF. CDR3 DNA sequence: TGTGCCAGCAGTCCGGGACTAGCGGGGATCTACGAGCAGTACTTC.

The chain combines TRBV19 with TRBJ1-2; 7 positions agree with TRBD1. The CDR3 totals 17 residues. After removal of 6 bases from V and 2 bases from J, the junction contained 15 bases not matched to a gene. Germline CDR1 is LNHDA and CDR2 is SQIVND (reference sequence). The CDR3 coding sequence is TGTGCCAGTAGCTCCCAGTTGGGGACAGAATTGAACTATGGCTACACCTTC. Translating it yields CASSSQLGTELNYGYTF.

The V call is TRBV10-3, the J call TRBJ2-3; TRBD1 agrees at 9 bases. V was clipped by 10 bases and J by 1 base; unmatched bases: 6. Germline V gene lookup returns CDR1 ENHRY and CDR2 SYGVKD. The CDR3 is 14 residues long. CDR3 sequence (DNA): TGTGCCACAACCCGGGACAGGGGCACAGATACGCAGTATTTT. As protein: CATTRDRGTDTQYF.

The chain uses TRBV9 and TRBJ2-2; weak D call: TRBD1 (6 bases). The CDR3 totals 14 residues. Germline V gives CDR1 SGDLS, CDR2 YYNGEE. Trimming shortened V by 4 bases and J by 1 base, and 8 bases separated the two germline ends. This CDR3 reads CASSWTENTGELFF. The CDR3 nucleotides are TGTGCCAGCAGCTGGACAGAGAACACCGGGGAGCTGTTTTTT.

This clone has only one observation. The rearrangement uses TRBV6-1 and TRBJ1-2; 10 bases fit TRBD1. Looked up from germline, CDR1 is MNHNS and CDR2 is SASEGT. V lost 3 bases and J lost 7; bases outside the gene matches: 2. This CDR3 has 13 residues. The CDR3 DNA reads as TGTGCCAGCAGTGACGGGACAGGGGCTGGCTACACCTTC. This codes for CASSDGTGAGYTF.

There are many counts of this clone. The chain couples TRBV29-1 to TRBJ1-5; a weak D match, TRBD1 (5 bases). The CDR3 has 13 amino acids. Germline values: CDR1 SQVTM, CDR2 ANQGSEA. The V end lost 7 bases, the J end lost 6 bases, and 16 bases lay between the germline ends. The CDR3: CSAAFSGIQPQHF. CDR3 nucleotide sequence: TGCAGCGCCGCCTTCTCAGGGATTCAGCCCCAGCATTTT.

V and J are TRBV4-2 and TRBJ2-7; the match to TRBD2 covers 7 bases. V shed 3 bases and J 7 bases; nucleotides not matched to a gene: 12. The length of the CDR3 is 15 residues. Germline lookup yields CDR1 LGHNA and CDR2 YNFKEQ. CDR3 DNA: TGTGCCAGCAGCCATCCGGGGACTACGTCTGGGGAGCAGTACTTC. Its protein product is CASSHPGTTSGEQYF.

There are a few counts of this clone. V gene TRBV19 combines with J gene TRBJ2-7; 7 bases are shared with TRBD2. With 5 bases clipped from V and 3 bases from J, the junction kept 10 bases outside the gene matches. The CDR3 runs to 15 residues. Germline-derived CDR1 and CDR2 are LNHDA and SQIVND (reference sequence). As DNA, the CDR3 is TGTGCCAGTAGTGCCCGTTGGGACTACTACTACGAGCAGTACTTC. Translating it yields CASSARWDYYYEQYF.

The chain joins TRBV14 to TRBJ1-2; no clear D. CDR3 length equals 14 residues. V dropped 1 base and J dropped 3 bases, with 9 bases sitting between them. The V gene's germline CDR1 is SGHDN and CDR2 FVKESK. The CDR3 nucleotides are TGTGCCAGCAGCCAAGTACACGGAGACTATGGCTACACCTTC. Its translation is CASSQVHGDYGYTF.

This clone showed up just once. The chain carries TRBV10-3 and TRBJ1-2; TRBD1 agrees at 7 bases. The CDR3 loop spans 17 amino acids. Germline CDR1 is ENHRY and CDR2 is SYGVKD. V gave up 4 bases and J gave up 0 bases; unmatched junction bases: 11. DNA for the CDR3: TGTGCCATCAGTGGAGGCCCCGGGACAGCAGCTAACTATGGCTACACCTTC. Encoded protein: CAISGGPGTAANYGYTF.

V is TRBV27 and J is TRBJ2-7, with D maybe TRBD2 (7 bases). Deletions cut 3 bases from V and 2 bases from J, with 14 bases between. Germline V gives CDR1 MNHEY, CDR2 SMNVEV (reference sequence). The CDR3 consists of 15 residues. Here the CDR3 reads CASSFSGGRAYEQYF. The CDR3 DNA reads as TGTGCCAGCAGTTTTTCGGGGGGCAGAGCCTACGAGCAGTACTTC.

The genes are TRBV6-1 and TRBJ1-2; D might be TRBD1 (6 bases). V was clipped by 3 bases and J by 4 bases, with 15 bases between them. This CDR3 region has 15 residues. The V gene's germline CDR1 is MNHNS and CDR2 SASEGT. DNA for the CDR3: TGTGCCAGCAGTGACCCGACAGGCGCCCTCTATGGCTACACCTTC. It translates to CASSDPTGALYGYTF.

V and J are TRBV4-2 and TRBJ2-1, with 11 bases fitting TRBD2. V lost 3 bases to trimming and J lost 8 bases; unmatched junction nucleotides: 12. This CDR3 spans 17 amino acids. Germline-derived CDR1 and CDR2 are LGHNA and YNFKEQ. The CDR3 DNA is TGTGCCAGCAGCCAGGAAAGTAGCGGGGGGGCCGGGGATGAGCAGTTCTTC. Residues: CASSQESSGGAGDEQFF.

The rearrangement links TRBV5-1 to TRBJ2-2; 9 bases align to TRBD1. V was pared by 0 bases and J by 6 bases, with 6 bases of the junction left unmatched. Germline CDR1 SGHRS, CDR2 YFSETQ. This CDR3 comprises 16 residues. The CDR3 region has the DNA TGCGCCAGCAGCTTGGCCCCGGACAGGGGCTCCGGGGAGCTGTTTTTT. Translating it yields CASSLAPDRGSGELFF. Filled out from reference TRBV5-1 and TRBJ2-2, the complete variable domain reads KAGVTQTPRYLIKTRGQQVTLSCSPISGHRSVSWYQQTPGQGLQFLFEYFSETQRNKGNFPGRFSGRQFSNSRSEMNVSTLELGDSALYLCASSLAPDRGSGELFFGEGSRLTVL.

This clone turned up a few times. The chain couples TRBV13 to TRBJ2-7; TRBD2 is a possible D gene (5 bases). Trimming left V 5 bases short and J 6 bases short, with 11 bases between. The CDR3 runs to 12 residues. The germline gives CDR1 PRHDT, CDR2 FYEKMQ (reference sequence). Here the CDR3 reads CASSLGESEQYF. In nucleotides, the CDR3 is TGTGCCAGCAGCCTTGGGGAGAGCGAGCAGTACTTC.